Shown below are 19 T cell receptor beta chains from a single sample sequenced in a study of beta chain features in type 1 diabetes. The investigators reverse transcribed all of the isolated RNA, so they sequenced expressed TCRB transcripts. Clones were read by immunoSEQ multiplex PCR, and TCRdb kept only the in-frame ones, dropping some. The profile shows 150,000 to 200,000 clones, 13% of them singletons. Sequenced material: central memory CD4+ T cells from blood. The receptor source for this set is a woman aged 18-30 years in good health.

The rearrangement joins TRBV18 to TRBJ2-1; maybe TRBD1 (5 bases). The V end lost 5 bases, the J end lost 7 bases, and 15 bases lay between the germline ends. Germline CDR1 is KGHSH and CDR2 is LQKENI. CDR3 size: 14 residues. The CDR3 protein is CASSTQGSGNEQFF. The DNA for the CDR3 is TGTGCCAGCTCAACCCAGGGATCCGGGAATGAGCAGTTCTTC.

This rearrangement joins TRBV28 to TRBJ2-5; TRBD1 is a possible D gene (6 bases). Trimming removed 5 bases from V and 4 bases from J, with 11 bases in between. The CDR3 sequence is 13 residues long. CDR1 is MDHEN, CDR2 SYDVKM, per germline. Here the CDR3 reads CASSGGRGETQYF. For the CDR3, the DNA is TGTGCCAGCAGTGGGGGCCGGGGAGAGACCCAGTACTTC. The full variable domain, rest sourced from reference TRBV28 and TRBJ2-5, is DVKVTQSSRYLVKRTGEKVFLECVQDMDHENMFWYRQDPGLGLRLIYFSYDVKMKEKGDIPEGYSVSREKKERFSLILESASTNQTSMYLCASSGGRGETQYFGPGTRLLVL.

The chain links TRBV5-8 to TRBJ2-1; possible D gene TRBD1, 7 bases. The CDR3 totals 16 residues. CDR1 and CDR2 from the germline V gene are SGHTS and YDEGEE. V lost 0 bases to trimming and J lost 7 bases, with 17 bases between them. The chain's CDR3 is CASSLALGRGANEQFF. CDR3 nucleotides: TGTGCCAGCAGCTTGGCCCTCGGCAGGGGGGCGAATGAGCAGTTCTTC.

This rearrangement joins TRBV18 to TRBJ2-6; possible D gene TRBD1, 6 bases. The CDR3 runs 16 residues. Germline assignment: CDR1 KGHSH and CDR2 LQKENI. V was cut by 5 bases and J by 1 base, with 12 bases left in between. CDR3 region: CASSSRGTSGANVLTF. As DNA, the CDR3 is TGTGCCAGCTCATCGAGGGGGACATCTGGGGCCAACGTCCTGACTTTC.

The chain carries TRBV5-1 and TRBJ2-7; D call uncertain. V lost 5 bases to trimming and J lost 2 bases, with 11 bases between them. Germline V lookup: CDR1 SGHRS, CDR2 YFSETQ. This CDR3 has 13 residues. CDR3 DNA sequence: TGCGCCAGCAGGAACAGTGTACCCTACGAGCAGTACTTC. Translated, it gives CASRNSVPYEQYF.

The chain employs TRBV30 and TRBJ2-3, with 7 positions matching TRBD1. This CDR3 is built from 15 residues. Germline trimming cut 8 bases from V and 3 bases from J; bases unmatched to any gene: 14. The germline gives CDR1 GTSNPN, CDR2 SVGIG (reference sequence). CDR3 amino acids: CASRRDRASTDTQYF. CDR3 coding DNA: TGTGCCAGCAGACGGGACAGAGCTTCGACAGATACGCAGTATTTT.

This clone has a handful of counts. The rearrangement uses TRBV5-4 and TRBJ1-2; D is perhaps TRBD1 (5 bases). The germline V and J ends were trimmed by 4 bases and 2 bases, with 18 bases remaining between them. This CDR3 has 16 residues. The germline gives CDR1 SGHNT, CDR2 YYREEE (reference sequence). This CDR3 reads CASSMDGHRLNYGYTF. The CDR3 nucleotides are TGTGCCAGCAGCATGGACGGACACCGACTGAACTATGGCTACACCTTC.

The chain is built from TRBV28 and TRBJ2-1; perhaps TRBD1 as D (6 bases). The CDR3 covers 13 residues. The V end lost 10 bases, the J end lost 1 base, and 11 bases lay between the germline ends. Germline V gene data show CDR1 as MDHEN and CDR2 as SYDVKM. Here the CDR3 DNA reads TGTGCCACTGAGGACAGTTCCTACAATGAGCAGTTCTTC. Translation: CATEDSSYNEQFF. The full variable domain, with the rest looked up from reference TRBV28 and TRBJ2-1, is DVKVTQSSRYLVKRTGEKVFLECVQDMDHENMFWYRQDPGLGLRLIYFSYDVKMKEKGDIPEGYSVSREKKERFSLILESASTNQTSMYLCATEDSSYNEQFFGPGTRLTVL.

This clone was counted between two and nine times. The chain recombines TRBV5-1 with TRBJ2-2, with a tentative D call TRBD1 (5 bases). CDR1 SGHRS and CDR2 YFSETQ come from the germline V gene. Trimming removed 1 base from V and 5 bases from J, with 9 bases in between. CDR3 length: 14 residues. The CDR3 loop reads CASSLMGRTGELFF. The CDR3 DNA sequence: TGCGCCAGCAGCTTGATGGGGCGAACCGGGGAGCTGTTTTTT.

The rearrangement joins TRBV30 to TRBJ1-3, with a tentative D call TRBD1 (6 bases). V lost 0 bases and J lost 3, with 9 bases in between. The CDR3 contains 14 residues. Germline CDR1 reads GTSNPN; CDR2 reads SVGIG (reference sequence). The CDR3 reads CAWSVPRGGNTIYF. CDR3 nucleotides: TGTGCCTGGAGTGTACCCAGGGGTGGAAACACCATATATTTT.

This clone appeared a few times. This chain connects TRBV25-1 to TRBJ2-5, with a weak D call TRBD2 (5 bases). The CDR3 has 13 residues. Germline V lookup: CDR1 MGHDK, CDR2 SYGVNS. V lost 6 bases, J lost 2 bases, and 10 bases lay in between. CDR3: CASRGSSQETQYF. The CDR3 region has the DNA TGTGCCAGCAGGGGGAGTTCTCAAGAGACCCAGTACTTC.

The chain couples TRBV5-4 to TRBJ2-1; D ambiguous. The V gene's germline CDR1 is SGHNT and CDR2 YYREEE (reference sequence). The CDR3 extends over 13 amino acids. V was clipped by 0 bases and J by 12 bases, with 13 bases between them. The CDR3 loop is CASSLDSRNWQFF. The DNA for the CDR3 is TGTGCCAGCAGCTTGGACTCTAGGAACTGGCAGTTCTTC.

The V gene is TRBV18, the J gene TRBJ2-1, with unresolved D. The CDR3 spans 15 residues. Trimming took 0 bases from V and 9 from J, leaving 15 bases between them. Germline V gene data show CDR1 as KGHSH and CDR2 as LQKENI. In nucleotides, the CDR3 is TGTGCCAGCTCACCACCGTCCCTAGGTACTCCTGAGCAGTTCTTC. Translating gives CASSPPSLGTPEQFF.

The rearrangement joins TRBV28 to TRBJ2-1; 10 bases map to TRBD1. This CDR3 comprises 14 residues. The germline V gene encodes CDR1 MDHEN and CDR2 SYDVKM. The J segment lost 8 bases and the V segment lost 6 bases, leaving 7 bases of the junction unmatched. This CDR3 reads CASSRQGARDEQFF. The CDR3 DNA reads TGTGCCAGCAGCCGACAGGGGGCGCGGGATGAGCAGTTCTTC.

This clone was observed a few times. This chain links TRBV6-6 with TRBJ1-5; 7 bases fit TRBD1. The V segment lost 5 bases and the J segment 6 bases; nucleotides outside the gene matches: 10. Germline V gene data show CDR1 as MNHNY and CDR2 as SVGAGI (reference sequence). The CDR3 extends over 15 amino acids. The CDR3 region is CASSTGQEQGQPQHF. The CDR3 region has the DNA TGTGCCAGCAGTACCGGACAGGAACAGGGTCAGCCCCAGCATTTT.

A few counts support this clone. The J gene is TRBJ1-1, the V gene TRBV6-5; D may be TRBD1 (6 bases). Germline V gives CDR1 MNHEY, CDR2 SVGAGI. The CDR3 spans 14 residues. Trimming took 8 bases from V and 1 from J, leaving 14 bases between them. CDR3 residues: CASRRWTANTEAFF. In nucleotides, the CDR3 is TGTGCCAGCCGTCGGTGGACAGCGAACACTGAAGCTTTCTTT.

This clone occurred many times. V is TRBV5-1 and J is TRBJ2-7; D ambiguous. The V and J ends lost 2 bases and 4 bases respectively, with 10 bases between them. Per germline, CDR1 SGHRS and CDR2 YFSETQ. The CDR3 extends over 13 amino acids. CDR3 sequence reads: CASSFEAKYEQYF. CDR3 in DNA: TGCGCCAGCAGCTTTGAAGCGAAGTACGAGCAGTACTTC. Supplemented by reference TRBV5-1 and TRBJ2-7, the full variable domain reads KAGVTQTPRYLIKTRGQQVTLSCSPISGHRSVSWYQQTPGQGLQFLFEYFSETQRNKGNFPGRFSGRQFSNSRSEMNVSTLELGDSALYLCASSFEAKYEQYFGPGTRLTVT.

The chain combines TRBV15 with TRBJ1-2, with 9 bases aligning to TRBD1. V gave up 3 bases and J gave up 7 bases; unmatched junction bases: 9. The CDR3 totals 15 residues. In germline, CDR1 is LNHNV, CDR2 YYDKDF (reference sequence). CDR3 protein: CATSRETGGGTGYTF. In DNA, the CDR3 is TGTGCCACCAGCAGGGAAACAGGGGGCGGGACTGGCTACACCTTC. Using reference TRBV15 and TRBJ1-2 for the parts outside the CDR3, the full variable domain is DAMVIQNPRYQVTQFGKPVTLSCSQTLNHNVMYWYQQKSSQAPKLLFHYYDKDFNNEADTPDNFQSRRPNTSFCFLDIRSPGLGDTAMYLCATSRETGGGTGYTFGSGTRLTVV.

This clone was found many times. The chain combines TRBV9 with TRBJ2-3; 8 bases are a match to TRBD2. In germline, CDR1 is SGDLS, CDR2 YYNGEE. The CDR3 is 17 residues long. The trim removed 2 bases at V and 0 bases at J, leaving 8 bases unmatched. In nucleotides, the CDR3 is TGTGCCAGCAGCGTCTCTCTAGCGGGTTCTAGCACAGATACGCAGTATTTT. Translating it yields CASSVSLAGSSTDTQYF. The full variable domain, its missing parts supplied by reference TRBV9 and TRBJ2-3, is DSGVTQTPKHLITATGQRVTLRCSPRSGDLSVYWYQQSLDQGLQFLIQYYNGEERAKGNILERFSAQQFPDLHSELNLSSLELGDSALYFCASSVSLAGSSTDTQYFGPGTRLTVL.